These 20 T cell receptor beta chains share one sample of origin, sequenced in a study of blood T cell repertoires in COVID-19. The repertoire was sequenced with immunoSEQ multiplex PCR; TCRdb's copy has only in-frame clones and lacks some. The sample comprises more than 75,000 clones, about 86% of which are singletons, and 8.1% rests with the top ten. The sequencing sample was made of peripheral blood. The receptors here all came from an older woman with acute or convalescent COVID-19.

The V call is TRBV27, the J call TRBJ2-7; TRBD2 is a possible D gene (7 bases). Trimming removed 3 bases at V and 5 bases at J, with 14 bases between. From germline, CDR1 is MNHEY and CDR2 SMNVEV (reference sequence). The CDR3 is made up of 14 amino acids. Here the CDR3 reads CASSFAGRGNEQYF. As DNA, the CDR3 is TGTGCCAGCAGTTTTGCGGGGAGGGGGAACGAGCAGTACTTC.

The V call is TRBV15, the J call TRBJ2-3; no clear D gene. In germline, CDR1 is LNHNV, CDR2 YYDKDF (reference sequence). The CDR3 consists of 12 residues. Deletions cut 6 bases from V and 8 bases from J, with 12 bases between. The CDR3 here is CATSLTAGTQYF. CDR3 DNA: TGTGCCACCAGTCTCACCGCCGGTACGCAGTATTTT.

This chain joins TRBV4-1 and TRBJ2-1, with 9 bases matching TRBD2. The V segment lost 0 bases and the J segment 4 bases; nucleotides outside the gene matches: 10. The CDR3 covers 18 residues. The germline V gene encodes CDR1 MGHRA and CDR2 YSYEKL. In DNA form, the CDR3 reads TGCGCCAGCAGCCAAGAAATCGGAATAGCGGGAGAGTACAATGAGCAGTTCTTC. Translation gives CASSQEIGIAGEYNEQFF.

This clone was picked up one time. V gene TRBV10-3 combines with J gene TRBJ2-5, with D possibly TRBD1 on 5 matching bases. The V end lost 7 bases, the J end lost 5 bases, and 8 bases lay between the germline ends. The CDR3 is 11 amino acids. CDR1 is ENHRY, CDR2 SYGVKD, per germline. As DNA, the CDR3 is TGTGCCATCATGTCAGGGGAGACCCAGTACTTC. This sequence encodes CAIMSGETQYF.

The rearrangement joins TRBV6-5 to TRBJ2-5; D might be TRBD1 (6 bases). The V gene's germline CDR1 is MNHEY and CDR2 SVGAGI. Trimming left V 2 bases short and J 2 bases short, with 9 bases between. CDR3 length: 14 residues. DNA of the CDR3: TGTGCCAGCAGTTACGGGACACTACAAGAGACCCAGTACTTC. It encodes CASSYGTLQETQYF.

V usage is TRBV7-6 and J usage is TRBJ2-1, with 10 nucleotides matching TRBD2. The length of the CDR3 is 16 residues. V was clipped by 1 base and J by 9 bases; unmatched bases: 9. CDR1 SGHVS and CDR2 FNYEAQ come from the germline V gene. CDR3 sequence: CASSLVAQRGGLEQFF. The CDR3 region has the DNA TGTGCCAGCAGCTTAGTTGCCCAGCGGGGGGGCCTTGAGCAGTTCTTC. Combining the CDR3 with reference TRBV7-6 and TRBJ2-1 gives the whole variable domain GAGVSQSPRYKVTKRGQDVALRCDPISGHVSLYWYRQALGQGPEFLTYFNYEAQQDKSGLPNDRFSAERPEGSISTLTIQRTEQRDSAMYRCASSLVAQRGGLEQFFGPGTRLTVL.

In this sample, this clone turned up a few times. The V and J genes are TRBV5-1 and TRBJ1-1; TRBD1 matches at 10 bases. The germline V gene encodes CDR1 SGHRS and CDR2 YFSETQ. V lost 4 bases and J lost 2; bases outside the gene matches: 8. The CDR3 covers 16 residues. CDR3 residues: CASSRDRGFGNTEAFF. CDR3 nucleotides: TGCGCCAGCAGCCGGGACAGGGGCTTTGGTAACACTGAAGCTTTCTTT.

This clone was observed once. The CDR3 nucleotides are TGTGCCACCAGTGAGACCGGGACAGGGGGTTTCGATGAGCAGTTCTTC. Its protein is CATSETGTGGFDEQFF. The chain carries TRBV24-1 and TRBJ2-1; 11 nucleotides line up with TRBD1. V was pared by 4 bases and J by 8 bases, with 9 bases of the junction left unmatched. Germline V gene data show CDR1 as KGHDR and CDR2 as SFDVKD. The length of the CDR3 is 16 residues.

This rearrangement joins TRBV5-1 to TRBJ2-1; 11 bases are a match to TRBD2. Germline trimming cut 4 bases from V and 4 bases from J; bases unmatched to any gene: 4. This CDR3 spans 15 amino acids. Germline CDR1 and CDR2: SGHRS and YFSETQ. The CDR3 DNA follows: TGCGCCAGCAGCCGAGGGACTAGCGGTTACAATGAGCAGTTCTTC. It specifies CASSRGTSGYNEQFF.

For the CDR3, the DNA is TGTGCCAGCAGCCACCGACCGGGACTGGACTCCTACGAGCAGTACTTC. It translates to CASSHRPGLDSYEQYF. V is TRBV11-1 and J is TRBJ2-7; TRBD2 is a possible D gene (6 bases). Germline V gene sequence: CDR1 SGHAT, CDR2 FQDESV (reference sequence). V lost 5 bases and J lost 0, with 17 bases in between. CDR3 size: 16 residues.

The chain carries TRBV5-6 and TRBJ1-4; maybe TRBD1 (5 bases). V dropped 3 bases and J dropped 7 bases, with 19 bases sitting between them. The germline V gene has CDR1 SGHDT and CDR2 YYEEEE. The CDR3 has 16 amino acids. The CDR3 loop reads CASSYMSQGRSEKLFF. Here the CDR3 DNA reads TGTGCCAGCAGCTACATGTCGCAGGGTAGATCTGAAAAACTGTTTTTT.

The chain carries TRBV2 and TRBJ2-6; D is perhaps TRBD2 (5 bases). The germline gives CDR1 SNHLY, CDR2 FYNNEI. With 6 bases removed from V and 4 bases from J, the gap between germline ends came to 10 bases. The CDR3 sequence is 14 residues long. The DNA of the CDR3 is TGTGCCAGCAGCGCGACTATAGGGGCCAACGTCCTGACTTTC. Translated, it gives CASSATIGANVLTF.

The rearrangement links TRBV28 to TRBJ2-1, with 13 bases lining up with TRBD2. V lost 4 bases, J lost 8 bases, and 11 bases stayed unmatched. The germline gives CDR1 MDHEN, CDR2 SYDVKM. The CDR3 totals 17 residues. CDR3 loop: CASSSDSTSGRWYEQFF. In DNA, the CDR3 is TGTGCCAGCAGTTCCGACTCGACTAGCGGGAGGTGGTATGAGCAGTTCTTC.

Comments on this clone: The DNA is left out, because the CDR3 cannot be placed on it with certainty; the CDR3 is given as TCRdb lists it. The chain has TRBV7-2 and TRBJ2-3; no check of the table's D call, TRBD1, against the DNA was made. The CDR3 length is 14 residues, termini included. Germline-derived CDR1 and CDR2 are SGHTA and FQGNSA. The CDR3 loop is CASSRQVGAGNKNF.

The gene calls are TRBV7-8 and TRBJ2-3, with D tentatively TRBD1 (5 bases). The V end lost 1 base, the J end lost 2 bases, and 10 bases lay between the germline ends. This CDR3 region has 15 residues. Germline V gene sequence: CDR1 SGHVS, CDR2 FQNEAQ. DNA of the CDR3: TGTGCCAGCAGCTTAGTGGGGCACACCACAGATACGCAGTATTTT. It codes for CASSLVGHTTDTQYF. Filled out from reference TRBV7-8 and TRBJ2-3, the complete variable domain reads GAGVSQSPRYKVAKRGQDVALRCDPISGHVSLFWYQQALGQGPEFLTYFQNEAQLDKSGLPSDRFFAERPEGSVSTLKIQRTQQEDSAVYLCASSLVGHTTDTQYFGPGTRLTVL.

This sequence joins TRBV7-8 and TRBJ1-5, with D uncertain. The germline V gene encodes CDR1 SGHVS and CDR2 FQNEAQ. The CDR3 contains 18 residues. Trimming pared 3 bases from V and 3 bases from J, leaving 21 bases between. Here the CDR3 reads CASSFARIGFGVNQPQHF. CDR3 sequence (DNA): TGTGCCAGCAGCTTCGCCCGGATTGGGTTCGGGGTCAATCAGCCCCAGCATTTT.

The V call is TRBV19, the J call TRBJ1-2, with a possible D match to TRBD1 (6 bases). V shed 5 bases and J shed 6 bases, with 19 bases lying between them. The CDR3 extends over 15 amino acids. Germline CDR1 and CDR2: LNHDA and SQIVND (reference sequence). CDR3 sequence reads: CASSLGTTTVDGYTF. The DNA for the CDR3 is TGTGCCAGTAGTTTAGGGACAACAACCGTGGATGGCTACACCTTC.

The V and J genes are TRBV4-2 and TRBJ2-5; 8 bases agree with TRBD2. The J segment lost 1 base and the V segment lost 6 bases, leaving 10 bases of the junction unmatched. The CDR3 runs to 16 residues. Germline V gives CDR1 LGHNA, CDR2 YNFKEQ. The CDR3 region is CASSPLIAGFQETQYF. The CDR3 nucleotides are TGTGCCAGCAGTCCGCTAATAGCGGGGTTCCAAGAGACCCAGTACTTC.

The V call is TRBV29-1, the J call TRBJ2-3; D perhaps matches TRBD2 (6 bases). CDR3 length: 13 amino acids. Germline CDR1 and CDR2: SQVTM and ANQGSEA. V was shortened by 3 bases and J by 4 bases, with 11 bases between the two germline ends. CDR3 sequence: CSVDRGTADTQYF. In DNA form, the CDR3 reads TGCAGCGTTGACCGGGGGACCGCAGATACGCAGTATTTT.

The chain couples TRBV5-1 to TRBJ1-1; D call uncertain. The CDR3 spans 13 residues. Germline-derived CDR1 and CDR2 are SGHRS and YFSETQ. Trimming cost V 4 bases and J 5 bases, with 12 bases left between them. The CDR3 protein is CASSPRSPTEAFF. CDR3 sequence (DNA): TGCGCCAGCAGCCCCCGGAGCCCAACTGAAGCTTTCTTT.